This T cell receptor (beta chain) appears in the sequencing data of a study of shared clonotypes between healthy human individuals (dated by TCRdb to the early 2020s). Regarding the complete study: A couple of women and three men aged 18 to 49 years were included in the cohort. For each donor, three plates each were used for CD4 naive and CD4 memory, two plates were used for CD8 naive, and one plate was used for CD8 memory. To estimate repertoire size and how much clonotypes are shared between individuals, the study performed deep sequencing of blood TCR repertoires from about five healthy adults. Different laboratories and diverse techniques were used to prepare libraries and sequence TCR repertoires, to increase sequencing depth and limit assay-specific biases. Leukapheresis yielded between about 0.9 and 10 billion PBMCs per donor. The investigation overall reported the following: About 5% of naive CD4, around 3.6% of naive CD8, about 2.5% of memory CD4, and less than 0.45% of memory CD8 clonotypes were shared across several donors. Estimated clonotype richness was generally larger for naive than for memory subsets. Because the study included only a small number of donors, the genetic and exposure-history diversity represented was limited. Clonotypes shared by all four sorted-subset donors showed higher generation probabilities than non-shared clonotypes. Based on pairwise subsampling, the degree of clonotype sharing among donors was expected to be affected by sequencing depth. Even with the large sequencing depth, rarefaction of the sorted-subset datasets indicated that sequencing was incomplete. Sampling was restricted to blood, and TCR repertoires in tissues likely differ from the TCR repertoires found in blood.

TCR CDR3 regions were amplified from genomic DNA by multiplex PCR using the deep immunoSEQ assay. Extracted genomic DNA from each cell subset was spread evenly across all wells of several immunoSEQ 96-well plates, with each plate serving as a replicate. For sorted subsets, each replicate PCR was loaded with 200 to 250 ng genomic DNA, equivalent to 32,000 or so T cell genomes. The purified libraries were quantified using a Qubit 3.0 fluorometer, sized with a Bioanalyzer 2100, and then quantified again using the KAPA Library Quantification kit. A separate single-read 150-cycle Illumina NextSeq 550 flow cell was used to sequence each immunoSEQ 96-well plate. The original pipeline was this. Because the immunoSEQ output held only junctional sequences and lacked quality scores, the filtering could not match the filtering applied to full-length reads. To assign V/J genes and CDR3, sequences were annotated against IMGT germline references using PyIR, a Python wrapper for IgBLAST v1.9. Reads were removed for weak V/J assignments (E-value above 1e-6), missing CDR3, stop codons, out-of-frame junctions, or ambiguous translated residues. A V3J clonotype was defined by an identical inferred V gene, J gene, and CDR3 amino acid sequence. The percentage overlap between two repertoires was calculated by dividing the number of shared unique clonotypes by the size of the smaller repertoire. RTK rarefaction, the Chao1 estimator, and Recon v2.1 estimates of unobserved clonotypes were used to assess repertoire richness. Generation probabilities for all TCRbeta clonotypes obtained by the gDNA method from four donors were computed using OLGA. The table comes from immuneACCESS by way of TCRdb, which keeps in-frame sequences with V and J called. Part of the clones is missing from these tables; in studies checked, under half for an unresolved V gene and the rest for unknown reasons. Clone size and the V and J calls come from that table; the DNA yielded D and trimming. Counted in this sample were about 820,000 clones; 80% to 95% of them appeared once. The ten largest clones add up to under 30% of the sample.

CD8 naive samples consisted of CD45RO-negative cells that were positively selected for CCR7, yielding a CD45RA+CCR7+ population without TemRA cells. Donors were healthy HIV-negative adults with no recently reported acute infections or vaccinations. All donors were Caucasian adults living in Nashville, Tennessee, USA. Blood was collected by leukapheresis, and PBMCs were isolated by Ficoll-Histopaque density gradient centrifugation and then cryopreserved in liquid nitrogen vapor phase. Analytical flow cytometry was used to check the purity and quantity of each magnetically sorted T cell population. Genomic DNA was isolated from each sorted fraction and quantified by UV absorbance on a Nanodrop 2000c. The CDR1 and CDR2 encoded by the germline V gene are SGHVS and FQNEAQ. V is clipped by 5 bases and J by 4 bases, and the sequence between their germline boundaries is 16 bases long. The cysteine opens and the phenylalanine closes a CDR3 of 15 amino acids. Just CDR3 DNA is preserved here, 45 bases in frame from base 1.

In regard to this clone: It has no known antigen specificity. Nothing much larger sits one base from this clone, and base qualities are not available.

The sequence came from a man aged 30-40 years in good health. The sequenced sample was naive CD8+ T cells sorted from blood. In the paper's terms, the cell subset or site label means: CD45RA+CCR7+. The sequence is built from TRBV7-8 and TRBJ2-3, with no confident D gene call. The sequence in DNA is TGTGCCAGCAGCCCTGGTCCGCGCGTATCAGATACGCAGTATTTT. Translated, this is CASSPGPRVSDTQYF.